These 2 T cell receptor beta chains originate from one sample sequenced in a study of stem cell transplantation in POMP-related autoinflammatory disease. TCRdb's copy holds only in-frame clones and misses some; the assay was immunoSEQ multiplex PCR. The sample lists some 68,000 clones, approximately 91% occurring once. The sequenced sample was CD4+ T cells from PBMCs, obtained after stem cell transplantation. These receptors were taken from a human patient with POMP-related autoinflammation and immune dysregulation (PRAID). Some of these T cells may belong to the graft donor.

The chain employs TRBV28 and TRBJ1-2; no definite D call. CDR1 is MDHEN, CDR2 SYDVKM, per germline. The CDR3 is made up of 14 amino acids. V gave up 6 bases and J gave up 3 bases, with 14 bases separating them. CDR3 DNA: TGTGCCAGCAGGGGCGGGCCCCCGGACTATGGCTACACCTTC. Residues: CASRGGPPDYGYTF.

The chain carries TRBV5-1 and TRBJ2-5; TRBD2 matches 7 bases. V shed 5 bases, J shed 3 bases, and the junction held 4 bases outside the gene matches. The germline CDR1 and CDR2 sequences are SGHRS and YFSETQ. The CDR3 is 13 residues long. CDR3: CASRWGGEETQYF. CDR3 bases: TGCGCCAGCAGATGGGGAGGGGAAGAGACCCAGTACTTC.